A single sample gave rise to the 24 T cell receptor beta chains below, sequenced in a study of T cell repertoires and HLA-DP antigens. For these TCRs, the target antigens are not known. Assay: immunoSEQ multiplex PCR; the TCRdb copy retains only in-frame clones and omits some. The table includes about 73,000 clones, about 80% detected once. What was sequenced was CD4+ T cells from PBMCs. These receptors all stem from a man between 60 and 70 years old in good health and CMV-seronegative.

V is TRBV4-1 and J is TRBJ1-1, with no clear D. The germline V gene has CDR1 MGHRA and CDR2 YSYEKL. V dropped 1 base and J dropped 0 bases, with 21 bases sitting between them. The CDR3 has 19 residues. The CDR3 nucleotides read TGCGCCAGCAGCCAAGGAAGTTCGCGCCTCGCGGGGATGAACACTGAAGCTTTCTTT. It encodes CASSQGSSRLAGMNTEAFF.

As for this clone: The same CDR3 is also encoded by other DNA sequences in this sample. V is TRBV11-3 and J is TRBJ2-3; 14 nucleotides align to TRBD2. The CDR3 covers 16 residues. The trim removed 5 bases at V and 3 bases at J, leaving 4 bases unmatched. CDR1 SGHNT and CDR2 YENEEA come from the germline V gene. The chain's CDR3 is CASSLGTSGRTDTQYF. The CDR3, as DNA: TGTGCCAGCAGCCTCGGGACTAGCGGGAGAACAGATACGCAGTATTTT.

This clone was counted a few times. This chain joins TRBV5-6 and TRBJ1-1; possible D gene TRBD1, 5 bases. Germline assignment: CDR1 SGHDT and CDR2 YYEEEE. The ends were cut back, 0 bases at V and 0 bases at J, with 12 bases in the middle. This CDR3 has 16 residues. CDR3 residues: CASSLAPMGLNTEAFF. CDR3 DNA: TGTGCCAGCAGCTTGGCGCCCATGGGGCTGAACACTGAAGCTTTCTTT.

In this sample, this clone turned up a few times. The CDR3 sequence: CASSEEGRYTEAFF. The CDR3 nucleotides read TGTGCCAGCAGTGAGGAGGGAAGGTACACTGAAGCTTTCTTT. The V and J genes are TRBV2 and TRBJ1-1; no reliable D call. V lost 3 bases and J 3 bases, leaving 11 bases between the germline ends. This CDR3 has 14 residues. Germline V gives CDR1 SNHLY, CDR2 FYNNEI.

V is TRBV6-5 and J is TRBJ2-1; no firm D call. The CDR3 extends over 15 amino acids. In germline, CDR1 is MNHEY, CDR2 SVGAGI. V lost 6 bases and J lost 0, with 12 bases in between. The CDR3: CASSQLNPSYNEQFF. The CDR3 DNA sequence: TGTGCCAGCAGCCAGCTAAACCCCTCCTACAATGAGCAGTTCTTC.

The V gene is TRBV6-1, the J gene TRBJ1-1; TRBD1 might be the D (6 bases). CDR1 MNHNS and CDR2 SASEGT come from the germline V gene. The CDR3 is 13 residues long. V gave up 6 bases and J gave up 4 bases, with 12 bases separating them. The CDR3 is CASSTTGTTEAFF. The CDR3 DNA is TGTGCCAGCAGCACTACAGGGACCACTGAAGCTTTCTTT.

The chain carries TRBV30 and TRBJ2-7, with D unclear. The V gene lost 0 bases and the J gene lost 6 bases, with 6 bases spanning the gap. Germline loops: CDR1 GTSNPN, CDR2 SVGIG (reference sequence). This CDR3 is built from 11 residues. This CDR3 is CAWSVGREQYF. CDR3 DNA: TGTGCCTGGAGTGTGGGTCGCGAGCAGTACTTC.

This chain uses TRBV9 with TRBJ1-5; no reliable D call. Trimming took 0 bases from V and 7 from J, leaving 11 bases between them. The CDR3 loop spans 14 amino acids. The germline V gene has CDR1 SGDLS and CDR2 YYNGEE. CDR3 in DNA: TGTGCCAGCAGCGTAGAACCCCTGGGGCAGCCCCAGCATTTT. Its protein is CASSVEPLGQPQHF.

This clone is medium-sized. The CDR3 DNA follows: TGTGCCAGCAGTTATAGCCGGGAAGGCAACGGGGAGCTGTTTTTT. This gives the protein CASSYSREGNGELFF. The genes are TRBV6-5 and TRBJ2-2, with TRBD2 as a possible D gene (5 bases). Between the trimmed V and J ends, which lost 3 bases and 7 bases, there was a span of 15 bases. CDR1 is MNHEY and CDR2 is SVGAGI in the germline V gene. This CDR3 is built from 15 residues.

This clone appeared once. This rearrangement joins TRBV15 to TRBJ2-7; the D gene is possibly TRBD1 (5 bases). CDR1 is LNHNV and CDR2 is YYDKDF in the germline V gene (reference sequence). This CDR3 spans 17 amino acids. Trimming took off 0 bases at V and 2 bases at J, with 17 bases between the two ends. CDR3 in amino acids: CATSRELMASGTYEQYF. CDR3 DNA: TGTGCCACCAGCAGAGAATTAATGGCGTCAGGGACCTACGAGCAGTACTTC.

This clone was seen more than once but under ten times. This rearrangement joins TRBV7-6 to TRBJ1-2; unclear D gene. There are 14 residues in the CDR3. The V gene's germline CDR1 is SGHVS and CDR2 FNYEAQ. V lost 1 base to trimming and J lost 4 bases, with 10 bases between them. CDR3 sequence reads: CASSLDQDSYGYTF. The CDR3 region has the DNA TGTGCCAGCAGCTTAGACCAGGACTCCTATGGCTACACCTTC.

This chain joins TRBV6-5 and TRBJ1-2; weak D call: TRBD1 (6 bases). Trimming took off 0 bases at V and 4 bases at J, with 9 bases between the two ends. Germline-derived CDR1 and CDR2 are MNHEY and SVGAGI. This CDR3 is built from 14 residues. The CDR3 sequence is CASSYSIGGYGYTF. Written as DNA, the CDR3 is TGTGCCAGCAGTTACTCGATAGGGGGCTATGGCTACACCTTC.

A word on this clone: Germline and junction disagree at one end, which may indicate a read error. The chain is built from TRBV30 and TRBJ1-6; unclear D gene. The CDR3 has 13 amino acids. Germline CDR1 reads GTSNPN; CDR2 reads SVGIG (reference sequence). In DNA form, the CDR3 reads TGTGCCCGGAGTCGGTCCGTAGATTCACCCCTCCACTTT. It specifies CARSRSVDSPLHF.

This rearrangement joins TRBV4-1 to TRBJ2-3; D uncertain. The V and J ends lost 4 bases and 0 bases respectively, with 11 bases between them. CDR1 MGHRA and CDR2 YSYEKL come from the germline V gene. The CDR3 is 15 amino acids. CDR3 nucleotide sequence: TGCGCCAGCAGCCTAGTCTCTCCTAGCACAGATACGCAGTATTTT. This sequence encodes CASSLVSPSTDTQYF.

The gene calls are TRBV7-2 and TRBJ2-1; TRBD1 matches 7 bases. Germline assignment: CDR1 SGHTA and CDR2 FQGNSA. V was clipped by 2 bases and J by 8 bases; unmatched bases: 6. CDR3 length equals 14 residues. The CDR3 protein is CASSLMRGQHEQFF. The DNA of the CDR3 is TGTGCCAGCAGCTTAATGAGGGGGCAACATGAGCAGTTCTTC.

This clone was detected only a few times. CDR3 nucleotides: TGTGCCAGCAGCCGGGAGAACACTGAAGCTTTCTTT. Its protein is CASSRENTEAFF. The chain employs TRBV11-2 and TRBJ1-1; D gene unclear. The CDR3 spans 12 residues. From germline, CDR1 is SGHAT and CDR2 FQNNGV. The V gene lost 5 bases and the J gene lost 1 base, with 5 bases spanning the gap.

The rearrangement links TRBV6-1 to TRBJ2-1; maybe TRBD2 (5 bases). Trimming shortened V by 3 bases and J by 2 bases, and 11 bases separated the two germline ends. The CDR3 covers 15 residues. Germline CDR1 MNHNS, CDR2 SASEGT. For the CDR3, the DNA is TGTGCCAGCAGTGAGGGCCCCGGGACCTACAATGAGCAGTTCTTC. This sequence encodes CASSEGPGTYNEQFF.

About this clone itself: Other DNA sequences in the same sample also yield this CDR3. V usage is TRBV11-2 and J usage is TRBJ2-3; D unresolved. This CDR3 is built from 16 residues. Deletions cut 0 bases from V and 6 bases from J, with 16 bases between. Germline V gene data show CDR1 as SGHAT and CDR2 as FQNNGV. The CDR3 loop reads CASSLEPAPITDTQYF. Here the CDR3 DNA reads TGTGCCAGCAGCTTAGAGCCTGCTCCAATCACGGATACGCAGTATTTT.

The J gene is TRBJ1-4, the V gene TRBV10-3; 7 bases are shared with TRBD1. The CDR3 length is 15 residues. CDR1 and CDR2 from the germline V gene are ENHRY and SYGVKD. The junction had 9 bases not matched to a gene; V was cut back by 4 bases and J by 7 bases. The CDR3 protein is CAISGTGRRGEKLFF. DNA for the CDR3: TGTGCCATCAGTGGGACAGGAAGAAGGGGTGAAAAACTGTTTTTT.

J is TRBJ1-2 and V is TRBV9, with 9 bases lining up with TRBD1. Germline lookup yields CDR1 SGDLS and CDR2 YYNGEE. CDR3 length equals 14 residues. The V segment lost 5 bases and the J segment 4 bases; nucleotides outside the gene matches: 6. The CDR3 is CASSDRGESYGYTF. CDR3 sequence (DNA): TGTGCCAGCAGTGACAGGGGGGAAAGCTATGGCTACACCTTC. The whole variable domain, filled in from reference TRBV9 and TRBJ1-2, reads DSGVTQTPKHLITATGQRVTLRCSPRSGDLSVYWYQQSLDQGLQFLIQYYNGEERAKGNILERFSAQQFPDLHSELNLSSLELGDSALYFCASSDRGESYGYTFGSGTRLTVV.

The chain has TRBV5-1 and TRBJ1-4; D is uncertain. Germline CDR1 SGHRS, CDR2 YFSETQ. V lost 0 bases, J lost 0 bases, and 6 bases lay in between. This CDR3 spans 15 amino acids. CDR3 sequence reads: CASSLERPTNEKLFF. The CDR3 bases are TGCGCCAGCAGCTTGGAAAGACCAACTAATGAAAAACTGTTTTTT.

The rearrangement uses TRBV7-9 and TRBJ2-3; 7 positions agree with TRBD1. The CDR3 spans 15 residues. Trimming cost V 5 bases and J 1 base; bases outside gene matches: 6. Looked up from germline, CDR1 is SEHNR and CDR2 is FQNEAQ (reference sequence). Here the CDR3 reads CASSPTGVGTDTQYF. CDR3 coding DNA: TGTGCCAGCAGCCCTACAGGGGTGGGCACAGATACGCAGTATTTT.

This clone appeared a few times. The chain couples TRBV5-1 to TRBJ1-1; a weak D match, TRBD1 (5 bases). CDR3 length: 15 amino acids. Trimming stripped 4 bases from V and 4 bases from J, with 17 bases between. The germline gives CDR1 SGHRS, CDR2 YFSETQ. The CDR3 loop reads CASSPWGGGPTEAFF. The CDR3 bases are TGCGCCAGCAGCCCATGGGGTGGGGGACCCACTGAAGCTTTCTTT.

The rearrangement joins TRBV18 to TRBJ1-3, with D uncertain. V lost 4 bases to trimming and J lost 0 bases, with 10 bases between them. CDR3 length: 15 amino acids. Germline V CDR1 and CDR2: KGHSH, LQKENI. CDR3 in amino acids: CASSREQSSGNTIYF. DNA of the CDR3: TGTGCCAGCTCACGCGAACAGAGCTCTGGAAACACCATATATTTT.